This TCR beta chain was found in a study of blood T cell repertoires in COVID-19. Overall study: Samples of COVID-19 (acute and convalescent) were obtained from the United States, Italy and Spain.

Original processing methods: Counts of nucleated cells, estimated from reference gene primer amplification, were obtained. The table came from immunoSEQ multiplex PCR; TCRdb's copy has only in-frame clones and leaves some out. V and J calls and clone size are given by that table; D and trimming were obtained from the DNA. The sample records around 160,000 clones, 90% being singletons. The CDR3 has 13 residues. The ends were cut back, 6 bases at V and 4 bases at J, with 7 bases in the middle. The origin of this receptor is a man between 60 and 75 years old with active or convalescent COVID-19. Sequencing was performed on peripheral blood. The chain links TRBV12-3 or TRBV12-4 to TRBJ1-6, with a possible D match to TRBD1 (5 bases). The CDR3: CASRAGYNSPLHF. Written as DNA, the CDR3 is TGTGCCAGCAGGGCAGGGTATAATTCACCCCTCCACTTT.